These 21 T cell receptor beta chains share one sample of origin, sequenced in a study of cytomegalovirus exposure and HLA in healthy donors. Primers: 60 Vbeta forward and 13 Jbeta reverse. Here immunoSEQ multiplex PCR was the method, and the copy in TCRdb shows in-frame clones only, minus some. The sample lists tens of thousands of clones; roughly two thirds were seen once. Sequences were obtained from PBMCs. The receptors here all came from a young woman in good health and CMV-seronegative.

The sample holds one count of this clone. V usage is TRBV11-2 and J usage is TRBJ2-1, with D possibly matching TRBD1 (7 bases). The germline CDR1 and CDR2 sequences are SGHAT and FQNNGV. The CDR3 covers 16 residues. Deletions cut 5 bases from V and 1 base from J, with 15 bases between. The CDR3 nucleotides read TGTGCCAGCAGCAAAACCCAGGGGGGTTCCTACAATGAGCAGTTCTTC. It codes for CASSKTQGGSYNEQFF.

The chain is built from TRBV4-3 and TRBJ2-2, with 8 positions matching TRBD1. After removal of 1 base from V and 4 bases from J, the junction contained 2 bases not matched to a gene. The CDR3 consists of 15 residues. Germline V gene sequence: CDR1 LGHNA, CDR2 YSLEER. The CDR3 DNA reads TGCGCCAGCAGCCAAGGACAGGGGTCCACCGGGGAGCTGTTTTTT. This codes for CASSQGQGSTGELFF.

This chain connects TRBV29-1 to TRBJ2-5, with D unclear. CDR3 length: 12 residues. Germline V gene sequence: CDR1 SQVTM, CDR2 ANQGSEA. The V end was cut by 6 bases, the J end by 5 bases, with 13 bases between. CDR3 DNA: TGCAGCGTCTTGAACACGCGGGAGACCCAGTACTTC. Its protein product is CSVLNTRETQYF. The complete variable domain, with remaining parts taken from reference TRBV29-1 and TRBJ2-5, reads SAVISQKPSRDICQRGTSLTIQCQVDSQVTMMFWYRQQPGQSLTLIATANQGSEATYESGFVIDKFPISRPNLTFSTLTVSNMSPEDSSIYLCSVLNTRETQYFGPGTRLLVL.

The CDR3 sequence is CAISEQRENEQFF. In DNA, the CDR3 is TGTGCCATCAGTGAGCAACGGGAAAATGAGCAGTTCTTC. This chain joins TRBV10-3 and TRBJ2-1; D might be TRBD2 (5 bases). Deletions cut 2 bases from V and 7 bases from J, with 9 bases between. The CDR3 contains 13 residues. Germline CDR1 ENHRY, CDR2 SYGVKD.

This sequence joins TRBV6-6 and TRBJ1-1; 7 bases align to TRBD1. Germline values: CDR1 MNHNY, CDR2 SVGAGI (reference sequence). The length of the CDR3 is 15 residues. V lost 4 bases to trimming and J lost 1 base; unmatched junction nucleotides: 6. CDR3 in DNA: TGTGCCAGCAGTTCCCTGGGGACAGCGAACACTGAAGCTTTCTTT. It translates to CASSSLGTANTEAFF.

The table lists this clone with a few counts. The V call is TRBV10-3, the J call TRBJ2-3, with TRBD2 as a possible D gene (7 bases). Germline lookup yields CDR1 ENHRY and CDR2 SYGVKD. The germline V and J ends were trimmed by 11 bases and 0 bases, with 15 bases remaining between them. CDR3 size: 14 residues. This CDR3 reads CASGGGGSTDTQYF. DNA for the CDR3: TGTGCCTCGGGGGGAGGGGGTAGCACAGATACGCAGTATTTT.

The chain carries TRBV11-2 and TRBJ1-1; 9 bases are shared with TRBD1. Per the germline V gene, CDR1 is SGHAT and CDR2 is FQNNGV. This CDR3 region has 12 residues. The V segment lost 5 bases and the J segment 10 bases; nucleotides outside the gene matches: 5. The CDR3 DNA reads TGTGCCAGCAGCCAGACAGGGGGGGGAGCTTTCTTT. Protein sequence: CASSQTGGGAFF.

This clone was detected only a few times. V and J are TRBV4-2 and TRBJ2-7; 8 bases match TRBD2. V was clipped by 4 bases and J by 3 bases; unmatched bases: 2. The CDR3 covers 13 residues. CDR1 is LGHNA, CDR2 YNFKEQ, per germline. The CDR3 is CASSLGGDYEQYF. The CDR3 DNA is TGTGCCAGCAGCCTCGGGGGGGACTACGAGCAGTACTTC.

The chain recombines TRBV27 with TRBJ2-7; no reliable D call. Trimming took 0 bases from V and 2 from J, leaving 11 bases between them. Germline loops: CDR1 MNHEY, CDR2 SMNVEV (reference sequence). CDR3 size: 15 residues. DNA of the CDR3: TGTGCCAGCAGTTTATCCTCCGGCGGTCCCTACGAGCAGTACTTC. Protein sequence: CASSLSSGGPYEQYF.

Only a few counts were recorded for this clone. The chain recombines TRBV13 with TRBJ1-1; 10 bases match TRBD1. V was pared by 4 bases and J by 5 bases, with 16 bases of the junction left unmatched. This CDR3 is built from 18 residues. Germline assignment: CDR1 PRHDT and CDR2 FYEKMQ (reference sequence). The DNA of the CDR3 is TGTGCCAGCAGCTCACGGGGGTTCGGGGACAGGGGTCGGACTGAAGCTTTCTTT. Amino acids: CASSSRGFGDRGRTEAFF.

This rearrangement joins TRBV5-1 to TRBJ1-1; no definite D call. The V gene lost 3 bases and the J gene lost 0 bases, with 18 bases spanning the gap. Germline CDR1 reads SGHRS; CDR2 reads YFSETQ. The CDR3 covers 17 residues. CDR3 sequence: CASSSAIISYMNTEAFF. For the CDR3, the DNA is TGCGCCAGCAGCTCCGCGATCATTAGCTACATGAACACTGAAGCTTTCTTT. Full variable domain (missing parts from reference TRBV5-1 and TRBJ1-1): KAGVTQTPRYLIKTRGQQVTLSCSPISGHRSVSWYQQTPGQGLQFLFEYFSETQRNKGNFPGRFSGRQFSNSRSEMNVSTLELGDSALYLCASSSAIISYMNTEAFFGQGTRLTVV.

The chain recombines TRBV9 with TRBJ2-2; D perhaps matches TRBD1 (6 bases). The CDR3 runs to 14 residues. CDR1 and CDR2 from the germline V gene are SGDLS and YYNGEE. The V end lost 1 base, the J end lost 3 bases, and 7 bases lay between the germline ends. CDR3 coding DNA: TGTGCCAGCAGCGTACAGGGGTACACCGGGGAGCTGTTTTTT. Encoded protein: CASSVQGYTGELFF.

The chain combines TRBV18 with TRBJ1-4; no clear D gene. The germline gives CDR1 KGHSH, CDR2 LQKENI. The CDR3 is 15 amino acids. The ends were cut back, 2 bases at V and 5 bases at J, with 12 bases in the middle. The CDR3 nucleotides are TGTGCCAGCTCACCAGAGGAAAGGCCAAATGAAAAACTGTTTTTT. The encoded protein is CASSPEERPNEKLFF. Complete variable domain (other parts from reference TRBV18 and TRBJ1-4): NAGVMQNPRHLVRRRGQEARLRCSPMKGHSHVYWYRQLPEEGLKFMVYLQKENIIDESGMPKERFSAEFPKEGPSILRIQQVVRGDSAAYFCASSPEERPNEKLFFGSGTQLSVL.

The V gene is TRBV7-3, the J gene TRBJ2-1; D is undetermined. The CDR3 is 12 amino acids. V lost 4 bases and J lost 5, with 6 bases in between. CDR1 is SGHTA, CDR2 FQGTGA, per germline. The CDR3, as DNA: TGTGCCAGCAGCTCCTATAACAATGAGCAGTTCTTC. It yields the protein CASSSYNNEQFF. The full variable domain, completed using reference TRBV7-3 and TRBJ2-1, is GAGVSQTPSNKVTEKGKYVELRCDPISGHTALYWYRQSLGQGPEFLIYFQGTGAADDSGLPNDRFFAVRPEGSVSTLKIQRTERGDSAVYLCASSSYNNEQFFGPGTRLTVL.

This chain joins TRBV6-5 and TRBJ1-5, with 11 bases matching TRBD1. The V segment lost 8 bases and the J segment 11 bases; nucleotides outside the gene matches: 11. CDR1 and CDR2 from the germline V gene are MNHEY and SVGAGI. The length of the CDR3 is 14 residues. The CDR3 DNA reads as TGTGCCAGCCGTGCCAGGGGACAGGGGGGATCCCAGCATTTT. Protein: CASRARGQGGSQHF.

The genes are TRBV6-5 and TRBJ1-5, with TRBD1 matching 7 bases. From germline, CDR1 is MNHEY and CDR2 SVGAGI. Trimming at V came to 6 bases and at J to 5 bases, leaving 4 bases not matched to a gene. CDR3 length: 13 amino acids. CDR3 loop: CASRSDRDQPQHF. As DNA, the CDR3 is TGTGCCAGCAGGAGTGACAGGGATCAGCCCCAGCATTTT.

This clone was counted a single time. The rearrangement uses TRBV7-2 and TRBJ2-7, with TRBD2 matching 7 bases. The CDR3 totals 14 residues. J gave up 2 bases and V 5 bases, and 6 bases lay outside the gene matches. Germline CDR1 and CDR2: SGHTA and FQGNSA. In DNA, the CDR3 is TGTGCCAGCAGCCCCAGGGCGGGGGCCTACGAGCAGTACTTC. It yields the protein CASSPRAGAYEQYF.

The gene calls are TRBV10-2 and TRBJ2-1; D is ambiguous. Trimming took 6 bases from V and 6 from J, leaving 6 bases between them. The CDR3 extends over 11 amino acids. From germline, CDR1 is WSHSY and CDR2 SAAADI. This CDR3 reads CASSLLNEQFF. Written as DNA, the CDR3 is TGCGCCAGCAGCCTCCTCAATGAGCAGTTCTTC.

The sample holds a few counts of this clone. The CDR3 DNA reads TGTGCCAGCAGCTTCGGGATCGGAAACACCATATATTTT. This encodes CASSFGIGNTIYF. This chain links TRBV9 with TRBJ1-3; D not resolved. V lost 4 bases, J lost 4 bases, and 9 bases lay in between. The CDR3 loop spans 13 amino acids. The germline gives CDR1 SGDLS, CDR2 YYNGEE.

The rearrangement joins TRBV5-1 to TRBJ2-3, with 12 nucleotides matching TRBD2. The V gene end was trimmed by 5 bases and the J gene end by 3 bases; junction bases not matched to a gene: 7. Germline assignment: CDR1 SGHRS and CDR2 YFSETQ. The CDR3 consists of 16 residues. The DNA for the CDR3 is TGCGCCAGCAGAGAATCTAGCGGGAGGGGAACAGATACGCAGTATTTT. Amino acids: CASRESSGRGTDTQYF.

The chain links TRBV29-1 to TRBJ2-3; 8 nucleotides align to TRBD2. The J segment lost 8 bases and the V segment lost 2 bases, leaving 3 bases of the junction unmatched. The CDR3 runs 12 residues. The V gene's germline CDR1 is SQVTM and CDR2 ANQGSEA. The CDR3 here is CSVESGGATQYF. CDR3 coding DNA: TGCAGCGTTGAATCCGGGGGGGCTACGCAGTATTTT.